This T cell receptor (beta chain) was documented in a study of T cell responses to AZD1222 COVID-19 vaccine (dated by TCRdb to 2020 to 2023). Turning to the overall study: Because spike-specific TCR depth and breadth did not differ between the two schedules, AZD1222 recipients who got a second dose at roughly 4 weeks were pooled with those who got a second dose at roughly 12 weeks. A total of 233 trial participants underwent TCR sequencing, of whom 200 to 220 received two doses of AZD1222 and about 26 received two doses of the MenACWY control vaccine. Trial participants were enrolled by age into subgroups of 18-55, 56-69 and 70-plus years, and roughly 150, 30 and 60 TCR-sequenced participants, respectively, were included in these subgroups. Overall results and qualifications from the work: Conclusions about previously exposed vaccinees were limited because only a handful of AZD1222 recipients were SARS-CoV-2 seropositive at baseline. Nearly half of unique spike-specific TCRs reportedly recognized epitopes outside regions mutated in the B.1.351 and B.1.1.7 variants. Most participants were white British and females outnumbered males, and the authors suggested that clonal diversity may have been underestimated. Spike-specific TCR breadth and depth rose significantly after two AZD1222 doses compared with day 0 and with MenACWY recipients. Vaccine-associated CD4 TCRs spanned the whole spike protein, with dominant responses in regions 160-218 and 743-854. The 56-69-year group was small, and its depth increase did not reach significance, likely because of low power. Because no day 14 peak-response samples were available, repertoires were characterized only after the peak T cell response.

A note on this clone: The antigen it binds to is not known. Nothing much larger sits one base from this clone, and base qualities are not available.

The CDR3 regions of human TCRbeta chains were analyzed by immunosequencing. As for the original processing: Repertoire TCRs were matched against a reference library of SARS-CoV-2-specific TCRs generated with the MIRA antigen-specificity platform. Breadth was defined as the fraction of unique TCRs that were SARS-CoV-2-associated. Depth was defined as the fraction of total T cells that were SARS-CoV-2-associated. Each spike-specific TCR was assigned to its reactive spike region and to a CD4 or CD8 class using the MIRA data. Log10-transformed breadth and depth values were compared by one-way ANOVA with Sidak's multiple comparisons tests. TCRdb re-hosts the immuneACCESS table, in-frame sequences only. Its copies lack some clones; in the studies checked, an unresolved V gene accounts for under half of them, and the cause for the rest is not known. That table furnishes V, J and clone size, whereas the DNA furnished D and trimming. Recorded for this sample are approximately 70,000 clones; less than 85% of them occurred a single time. The ten largest make up about a fifth of the sample.

Trimming removed 5 bases from V and 1 base from J, leaving 12 bases between the germline ends. CDR1 and CDR2 are read off the germline V gene (reference sequence) as MNHEY and SMNVEV. There are 14 amino acids in the CDR3, from cysteine to phenylalanine inclusive. Only the CDR3 portion is preserved as DNA: 42 bases, with reading frame beginning at the first base. What this sample's time point label stands for: baseline before first vaccination. Vaccinee samples came from UK trials COV001 and COV002, including a single-blind randomized controlled phase 2/3 trial of AZD1222 (ChAdOx1 nCoV-19) in healthy adults. Trial participant PBMC samples were collected at day 0 and day 28 after the second dose for TCRbeta chain sequencing.

This sequence originates from an adult in good health. The sample in question was peripheral blood, obtained on day 0 of AZD1222 vaccination. The chain is encoded by TRBV27 joined to TRBJ2-7; TRBD1 is a weak D gene call, 5 bases matching. The CDR3 protein sequence reads: CASSAGRTSYEQYF. The DNA sequence follows: TGTGCCAGCAGTGCTGGACGGACATCCTACGAGCAGTACTTC.